The T cell receptor (beta chain) described here comes from a study of patients and donors after allogeneic stem cell transplantation. The CDR3 consists of 15 residues. CDR1 is SGHDN, CDR2 FVKESK, per germline. V shed 3 bases and J shed 1 base, with 10 bases lying between them. In TCRdb, the RT-PCR reads were re-called with MiXCR into one record per CDR3 protein. The table records some 200,000 distinct CDR3 sequences, around 41% of them present only once. The clonotype originates from a human donor who was either an allogeneic HSCT recipient or a stem cell or donor lymphocyte infusion donor (not recorded which). It is not recorded whose cells these are; they may come from a transplant donor. Material: blood, either unsorted or a sorted T cell fraction (not recorded which). V usage is TRBV14 and J usage is TRBJ1-5; D is unclear. The chain's CDR3 is CASSHGTASNQPQHF. The CDR3 DNA follows: TGTGCCAGCAGCCACGGAACGGCGAGCAATCAGCCCCAGCATTTT.